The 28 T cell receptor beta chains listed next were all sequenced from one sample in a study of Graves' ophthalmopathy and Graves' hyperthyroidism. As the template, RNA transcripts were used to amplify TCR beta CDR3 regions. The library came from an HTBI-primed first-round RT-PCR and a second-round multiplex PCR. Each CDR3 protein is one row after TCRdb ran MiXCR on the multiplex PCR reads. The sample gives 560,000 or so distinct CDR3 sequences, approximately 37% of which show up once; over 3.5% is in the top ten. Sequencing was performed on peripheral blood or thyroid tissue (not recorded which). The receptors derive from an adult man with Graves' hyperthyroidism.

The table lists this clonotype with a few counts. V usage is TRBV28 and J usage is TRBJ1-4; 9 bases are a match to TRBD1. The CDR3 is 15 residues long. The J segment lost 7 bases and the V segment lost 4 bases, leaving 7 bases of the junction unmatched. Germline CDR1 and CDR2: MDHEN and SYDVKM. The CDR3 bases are TGTGCCAGCAGTTCGACAGGGGGTGGGCTTGAAAAACTGTTTTTT. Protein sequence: CASSSTGGGLEKLFF.

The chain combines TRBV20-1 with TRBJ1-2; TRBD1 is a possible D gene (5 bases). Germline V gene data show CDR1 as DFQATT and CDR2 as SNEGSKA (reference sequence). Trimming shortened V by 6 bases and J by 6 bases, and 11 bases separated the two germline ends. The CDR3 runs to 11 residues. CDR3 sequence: CSARDLHGYTF. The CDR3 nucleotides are TGCAGTGCCAGGGACCTCCATGGCTACACCTTC.

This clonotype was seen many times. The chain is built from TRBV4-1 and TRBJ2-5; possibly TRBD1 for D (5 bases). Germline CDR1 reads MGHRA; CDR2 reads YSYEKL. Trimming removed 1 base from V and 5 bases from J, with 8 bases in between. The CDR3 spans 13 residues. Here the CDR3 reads CASSQGGAETQYF. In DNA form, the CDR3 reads TGCGCCAGCAGCCAAGGTGGGGCCGAGACCCAGTACTTC.

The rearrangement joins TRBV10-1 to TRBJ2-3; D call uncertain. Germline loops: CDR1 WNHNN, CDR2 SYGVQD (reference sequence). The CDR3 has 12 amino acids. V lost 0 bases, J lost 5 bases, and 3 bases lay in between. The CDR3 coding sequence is TGCGCCAGCAGTGAGTCGGGAGATACGCAGTATTTT. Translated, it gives CASSESGDTQYF.

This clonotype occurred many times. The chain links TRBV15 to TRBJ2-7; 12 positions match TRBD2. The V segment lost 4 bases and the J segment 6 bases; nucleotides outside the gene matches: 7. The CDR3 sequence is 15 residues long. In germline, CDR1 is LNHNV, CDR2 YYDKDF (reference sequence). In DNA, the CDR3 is TGTGCCACCAGCAACTGGACTAGCGGGATTGGCGAGCAGTACTTC. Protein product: CATSNWTSGIGEQYF.

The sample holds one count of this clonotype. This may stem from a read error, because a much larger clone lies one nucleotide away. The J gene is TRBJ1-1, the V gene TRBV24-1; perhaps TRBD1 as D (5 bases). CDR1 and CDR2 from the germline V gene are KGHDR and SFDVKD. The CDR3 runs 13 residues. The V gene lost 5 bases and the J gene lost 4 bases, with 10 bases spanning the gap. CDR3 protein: CATSAEGSTEAFF. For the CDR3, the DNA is TGTGCCACCAGTGCAGAGGGGAGCACTGAAGCTTTCTTT.

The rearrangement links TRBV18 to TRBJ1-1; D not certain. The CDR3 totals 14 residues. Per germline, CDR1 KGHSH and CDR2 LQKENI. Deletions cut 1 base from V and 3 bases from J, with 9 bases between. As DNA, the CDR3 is TGTGCCAGCTCACCACAGTCAGGCTACACTGAAGCTTTCTTT. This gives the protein CASSPQSGYTEAFF.

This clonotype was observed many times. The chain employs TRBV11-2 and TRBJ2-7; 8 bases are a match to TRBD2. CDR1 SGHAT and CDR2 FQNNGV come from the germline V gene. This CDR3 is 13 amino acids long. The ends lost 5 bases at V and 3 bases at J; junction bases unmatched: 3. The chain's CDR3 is CASSRGLVYEQYF. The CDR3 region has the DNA TGTGCCAGCAGCAGGGGACTAGTCTACGAGCAGTACTTC.

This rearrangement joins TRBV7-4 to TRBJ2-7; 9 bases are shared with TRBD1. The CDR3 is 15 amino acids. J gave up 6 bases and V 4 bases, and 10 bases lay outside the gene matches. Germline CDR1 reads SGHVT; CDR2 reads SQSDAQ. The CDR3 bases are TGTGCCAGCAGCTCCACCATTAGGGACAGGGTCGAGCAGTACTTC. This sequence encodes CASSSTIRDRVEQYF.

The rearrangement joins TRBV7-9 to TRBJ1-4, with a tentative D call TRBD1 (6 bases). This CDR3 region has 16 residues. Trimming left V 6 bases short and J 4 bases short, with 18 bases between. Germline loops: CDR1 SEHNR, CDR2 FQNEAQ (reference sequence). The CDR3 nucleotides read TGTGCCAGCAGTCCCGCCCACAGGGATAATAATGAAAAACTGTTTTTT. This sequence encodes CASSPAHRDNNEKLFF.

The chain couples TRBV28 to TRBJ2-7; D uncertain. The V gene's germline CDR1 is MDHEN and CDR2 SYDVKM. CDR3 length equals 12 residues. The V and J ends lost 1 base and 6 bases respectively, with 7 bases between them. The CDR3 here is CASSLYGSEQYF. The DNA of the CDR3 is TGTGCCAGCAGTTTATACGGAAGCGAGCAGTACTTC. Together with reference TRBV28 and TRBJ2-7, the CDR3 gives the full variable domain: DVKVTQSSRYLVKRTGEKVFLECVQDMDHENMFWYRQDPGLGLRLIYFSYDVKMKEKGDIPEGYSVSREKKERFSLILESASTNQTSMYLCASSLYGSEQYFGPGTRLTVT.

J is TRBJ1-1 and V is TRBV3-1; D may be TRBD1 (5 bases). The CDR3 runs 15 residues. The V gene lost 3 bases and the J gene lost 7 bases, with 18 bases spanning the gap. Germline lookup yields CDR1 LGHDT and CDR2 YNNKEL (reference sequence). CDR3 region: CASSHGGLGRHEAFF. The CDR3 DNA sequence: TGTGCCAGCAGCCATGGGGGTTTGGGCCGCCATGAAGCTTTCTTT.

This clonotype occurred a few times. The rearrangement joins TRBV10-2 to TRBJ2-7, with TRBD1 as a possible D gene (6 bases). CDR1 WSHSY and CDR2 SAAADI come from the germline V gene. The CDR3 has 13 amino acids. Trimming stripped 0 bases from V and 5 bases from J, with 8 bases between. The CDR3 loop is CASSESGADEQYF. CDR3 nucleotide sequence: TGCGCCAGCAGTGAGTCGGGGGCGGACGAGCAGTACTTC.

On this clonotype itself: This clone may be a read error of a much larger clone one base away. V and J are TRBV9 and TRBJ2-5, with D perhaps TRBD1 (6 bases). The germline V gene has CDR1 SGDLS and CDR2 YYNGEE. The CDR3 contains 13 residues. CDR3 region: CASISGAGETQCF. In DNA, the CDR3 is TGTGCCAGCATTAGTGGGGCAGGGGAGACCCAGTGCTTC.

The CDR3 nucleotides are TGTGCCAGCATTCAACAGGGCACAGATACGCAGTATTTT. Its protein is CASIQQGTDTQYF. The chain is built from TRBV27 and TRBJ2-3; a weak D match, TRBD1 (5 bases). The CDR3 spans 13 residues. Trimming took 7 bases from V and 1 from J, leaving 9 bases between them. The germline CDR1 and CDR2 sequences are MNHEY and SMNVEV (reference sequence).

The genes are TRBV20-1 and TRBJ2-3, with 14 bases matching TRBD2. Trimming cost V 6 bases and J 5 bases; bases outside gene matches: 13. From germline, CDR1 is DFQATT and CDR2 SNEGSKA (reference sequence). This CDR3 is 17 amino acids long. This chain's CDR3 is CSATPPTSGRAKDTQYF. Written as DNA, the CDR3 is TGCAGTGCCACACCTCCGACTAGCGGGAGGGCCAAAGATACGCAGTATTTT.

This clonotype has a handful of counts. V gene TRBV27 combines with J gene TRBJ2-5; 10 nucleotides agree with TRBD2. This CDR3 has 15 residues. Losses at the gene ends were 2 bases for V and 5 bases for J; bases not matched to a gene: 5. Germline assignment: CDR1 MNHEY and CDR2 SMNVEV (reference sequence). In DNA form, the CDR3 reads TGTGCCAGCAGTTTAATCGGGACTAGCGAGGAGACCCAGTACTTC. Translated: CASSLIGTSEETQYF.

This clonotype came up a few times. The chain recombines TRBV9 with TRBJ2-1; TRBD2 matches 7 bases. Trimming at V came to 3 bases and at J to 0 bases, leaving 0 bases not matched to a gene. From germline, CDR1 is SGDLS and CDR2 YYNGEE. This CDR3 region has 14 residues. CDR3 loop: CASSGGGSYNEQFF. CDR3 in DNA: TGTGCCAGCAGCGGCGGGGGCTCCTACAATGAGCAGTTCTTC.

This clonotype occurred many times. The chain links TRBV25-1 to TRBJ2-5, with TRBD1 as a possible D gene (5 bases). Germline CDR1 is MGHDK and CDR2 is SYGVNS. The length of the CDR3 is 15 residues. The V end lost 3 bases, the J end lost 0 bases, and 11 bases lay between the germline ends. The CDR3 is CASSDESRDQETQYF. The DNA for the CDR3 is TGTGCCAGCAGTGACGAATCCAGGGACCAAGAGACCCAGTACTTC. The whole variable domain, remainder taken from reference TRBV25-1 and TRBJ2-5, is EADIYQTPRYLVIGTGKKITLECSQTMGHDKMYWYQQDPGMELHLIHYSYGVNSTEKGDLSSESTVSRIRTEHFPLTLESARPSHTSQYLCASSDESRDQETQYFGPGTRLLVL.

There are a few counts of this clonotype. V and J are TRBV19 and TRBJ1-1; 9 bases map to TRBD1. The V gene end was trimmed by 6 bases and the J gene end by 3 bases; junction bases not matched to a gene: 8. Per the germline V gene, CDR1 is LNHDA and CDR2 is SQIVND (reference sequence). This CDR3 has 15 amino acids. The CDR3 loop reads CASRPRGQGHTEAFF. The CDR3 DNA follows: TGTGCCAGTAGGCCCAGGGGACAGGGTCACACTGAAGCTTTCTTT.

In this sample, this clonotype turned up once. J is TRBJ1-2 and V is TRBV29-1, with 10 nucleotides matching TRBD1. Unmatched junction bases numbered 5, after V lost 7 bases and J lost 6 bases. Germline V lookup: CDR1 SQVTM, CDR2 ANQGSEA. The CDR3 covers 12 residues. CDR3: CSEPGTGDGYTF. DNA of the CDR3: TGCAGCGAACCAGGGACAGGGGATGGCTACACCTTC. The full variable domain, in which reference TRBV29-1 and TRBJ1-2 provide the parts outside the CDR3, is SAVISQKPSRDICQRGTSLTIQCQVDSQVTMMFWYRQQPGQSLTLIATANQGSEATYESGFVIDKFPISRPNLTFSTLTVSNMSPEDSSIYLCSEPGTGDGYTFGSGTRLTVV.

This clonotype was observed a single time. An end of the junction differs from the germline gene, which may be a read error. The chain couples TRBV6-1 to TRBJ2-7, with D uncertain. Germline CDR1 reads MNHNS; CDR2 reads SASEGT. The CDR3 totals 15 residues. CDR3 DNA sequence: TGTGCCAGCAGCCGCCGACACATACCATCCTACAAGCAGTACTTC. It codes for CASSRRHIPSYKQYF.

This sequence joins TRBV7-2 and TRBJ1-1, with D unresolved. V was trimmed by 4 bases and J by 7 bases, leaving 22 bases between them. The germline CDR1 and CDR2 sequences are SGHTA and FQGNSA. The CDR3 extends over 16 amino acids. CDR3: CASSSGTGGPYNEAFF. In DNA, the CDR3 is TGTGCCAGCAGCTCCGGTACGGGAGGGCCGTACAATGAAGCTTTCTTT.

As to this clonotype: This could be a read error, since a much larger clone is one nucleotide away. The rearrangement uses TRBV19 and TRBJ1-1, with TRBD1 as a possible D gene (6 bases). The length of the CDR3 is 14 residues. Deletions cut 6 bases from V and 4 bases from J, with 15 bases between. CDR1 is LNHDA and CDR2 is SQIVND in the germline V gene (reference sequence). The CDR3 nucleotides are TGTGCCAGTAGGCACCAGGGGACGAGCACTGAAGCTTTCTTT. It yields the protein CASRHQGTSTEAFF.

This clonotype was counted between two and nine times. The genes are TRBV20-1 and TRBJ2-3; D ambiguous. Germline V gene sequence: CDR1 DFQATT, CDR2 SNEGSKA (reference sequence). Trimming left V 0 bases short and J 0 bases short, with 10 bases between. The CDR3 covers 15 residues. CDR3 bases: TGCAGTGCTAGAGATGAGACGCGGAGCACAGATACGCAGTATTTT. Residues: CSARDETRSTDTQYF.

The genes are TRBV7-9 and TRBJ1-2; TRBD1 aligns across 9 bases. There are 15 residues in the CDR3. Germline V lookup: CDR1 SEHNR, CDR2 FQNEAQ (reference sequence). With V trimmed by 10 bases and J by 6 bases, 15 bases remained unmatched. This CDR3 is CAIGRDDRGENGYTF. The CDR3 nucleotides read TGTGCCATCGGACGAGATGACAGGGGGGAGAATGGCTACACCTTC.

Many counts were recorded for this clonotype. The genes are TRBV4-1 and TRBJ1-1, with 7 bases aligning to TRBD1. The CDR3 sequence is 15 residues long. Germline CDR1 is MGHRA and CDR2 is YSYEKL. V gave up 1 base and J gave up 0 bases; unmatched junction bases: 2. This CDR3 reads CASSQGDRLNTEAFF. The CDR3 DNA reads TGCGCCAGCAGCCAAGGGGACAGACTGAACACTGAAGCTTTCTTT.

CDR3 amino acids: CASSCLTDQPQHF. CDR3 nucleotides: TGTGCCAGCAGTTGCTTGACAGATCAGCCCCAGCATTTT. The chain is built from TRBV6-5 and TRBJ1-5; possibly TRBD1 for D (5 bases). V lost 4 bases and J 5 bases, leaving 9 bases between the germline ends. The CDR3 totals 13 residues. Germline V gives CDR1 MNHEY, CDR2 SVGAGI.